Following are 30 T cell receptor beta chains from one sample sequenced in a study of cytomegalovirus exposure and HLA in healthy donors. PCR employed 60 Vbeta and 13 Jbeta primers. TCRdb's table, derived via immunoSEQ multiplex PCR, lists solely in-frame clones and lacks some. The sample has over 150,000 clones; roughly 80% are singletons. The sequenced material came from PBMCs. The receptor set was obtained from a man aged 30-40 years in good health and CMV-seropositive.

This rearrangement joins TRBV6-1 to TRBJ1-4; 7 nucleotides match TRBD1. Germline assignment: CDR1 MNHNS and CDR2 SASEGT. The V gene end was trimmed by 4 bases and the J gene end by 3 bases; junction bases not matched to a gene: 5. This CDR3 is 15 amino acids long. CDR3 in amino acids: CASSATQGSNEKLFF. The CDR3 bases are TGTGCCAGCAGTGCCACACAGGGGTCTAATGAAAAACTGTTTTTT.

This clone was seen just once. At the DNA level, this CDR3 is encoded by other sequences in the same sample as well. This chain connects TRBV19 to TRBJ2-5, with D possibly matching TRBD2 (5 bases). The CDR3 totals 13 residues. CDR1 is LNHDA, CDR2 SQIVND, per germline (reference sequence). V was trimmed by 6 bases and J by 1 base, leaving 9 bases between them. CDR3 amino acids: CASSVRGQETQYF. The CDR3 DNA is TGTGCCAGTAGCGTCCGGGGCCAAGAGACCCAGTACTTC.

V and J are TRBV5-1 and TRBJ2-5; 7 bases are shared with TRBD1. The J call is doubtful: the DNA matches TRBJ2-7 better. The CDR3 runs 14 residues. Germline V gene data show CDR1 as SGHRS and CDR2 as YFSETQ. The CDR3 nucleotides are TGCGCCAGCAGGGACAGGCAAAGCTCCTACGAGCAGTACTTC. Translation: CASRDRQSSYEQYF.

The chain carries TRBV19 and TRBJ2-3, with 15 bases aligning to TRBD2. CDR3 length: 16 residues. J gave up 5 bases and V 6 bases, and 6 bases lay outside the gene matches. Germline V gives CDR1 LNHDA, CDR2 SQIVND (reference sequence). The CDR3 region is CASRRGTSGRQDTQYF. In DNA form, the CDR3 reads TGTGCCAGTAGAAGGGGGACTAGCGGGAGGCAAGATACGCAGTATTTT.

The J gene is TRBJ1-2, the V gene TRBV9, with D perhaps matching TRBD1 (5 bases). Germline V gene lookup returns CDR1 SGDLS and CDR2 YYNGEE. V was clipped by 0 bases and J by 5 bases, with 14 bases between them. The CDR3 runs to 15 residues. Written as DNA, the CDR3 is TGTGCCAGCAGCGTAGCCCCAACAGGAGTTTATGGCTACACCTTC. Its protein is CASSVAPTGVYGYTF.

The chain combines TRBV2 with TRBJ2-5, with 12 bases identical to TRBD2. The junction had 6 bases not matched to a gene; V was cut back by 8 bases and J by 2 bases. CDR3 length equals 15 residues. Germline V gene sequence: CDR1 SNHLY, CDR2 FYNNEI. The CDR3 sequence is CASVGTSGLQETQYF. The CDR3 DNA sequence: TGTGCCAGCGTTGGGACTAGCGGGTTGCAAGAGACCCAGTACTTC.

The V call is TRBV5-8, the J call TRBJ2-5; 10 bases are shared with TRBD2. The DNA matches TRBJ2-7 better at its end, which makes the J call doubtful. The length of the CDR3 is 13 residues. The V gene's germline CDR1 is SGHTS and CDR2 YDEGEE. The CDR3 spells CASSPSGSYEQYF. The CDR3 region has the DNA TGTGCCAGCAGTCCTAGCGGGAGCTACGAGCAGTACTTC.

The chain combines TRBV27 with TRBJ2-7; D not certain. In germline, CDR1 is MNHEY, CDR2 SMNVEV (reference sequence). The CDR3 sequence is 13 residues long. The germline V and J ends were trimmed by 2 bases and 2 bases, with 7 bases remaining between them. The CDR3 DNA reads as TGTGCCAGCAGTTTAGCCTCTACCTACGAGCAGTACTTC. Translated, it gives CASSLASTYEQYF.

This clone came up a few times. V is TRBV11-2 and J is TRBJ1-1; D is uncertain. The CDR3 runs 16 residues. V was clipped by 0 bases and J by 4 bases, with 15 bases between them. The V gene's germline CDR1 is SGHAT and CDR2 FQNNGV. This CDR3 is CASSLDRVSRGTEAFF. The CDR3, as DNA: TGTGCCAGCAGCTTAGATCGGGTCTCCCGGGGCACTGAAGCTTTCTTT.

This clone has only one observation. The rearrangement links TRBV19 to TRBJ1-4; 9 positions agree with TRBD1. The CDR3 consists of 16 residues. CDR1 is LNHDA and CDR2 is SQIVND in the germline V gene (reference sequence). V trimming: 4 bases; J trimming: 3 bases; junction bases outside the gene matches: 6. For the CDR3, the DNA is TGTGCCAGTAGTACCCCCGGACAGGGGTCTAATGAAAAACTGTTTTTT. Encoded protein: CASSTPGQGSNEKLFF.

The chain recombines TRBV4-3 with TRBJ2-5; 8 nucleotides align to TRBD2. The DNA end lines up better with TRBJ2-7; the J call may be wrong. There are 16 residues in the CDR3. Germline values: CDR1 LGHNA, CDR2 YSLEER. The CDR3: CASSQDAAGGTYEQYF. The CDR3 DNA sequence: TGCGCCAGCAGCCAAGATGCGGCGGGGGGCACCTACGAGCAGTACTTC.

The V call is TRBV11-1, the J call TRBJ2-5; no definite D call. The germline CDR1 and CDR2 sequences are SGHAT and FQDESV (reference sequence). Trimming left V 0 bases short and J 4 bases short, with 9 bases between. The CDR3 contains 14 residues. CDR3 loop: CASSLAWATETQYF. The CDR3 DNA reads TGTGCCAGCAGCTTAGCGTGGGCAACAGAGACCCAGTACTTC.

V is TRBV6-5 and J is TRBJ2-1; D is perhaps TRBD2 (5 bases). Trimming shortened V by 5 bases and J by 6 bases, and 17 bases separated the two germline ends. Looked up from germline, CDR1 is MNHEY and CDR2 is SVGAGI. This CDR3 spans 15 amino acids. The DNA for the CDR3 is TGTGCCAGCAGTCCCGAGGACTTCAAACTCAATGAGCAGTTCTTC. Translation gives CASSPEDFKLNEQFF.

This rearrangement joins TRBV7-2 to TRBJ2-5; 7 nucleotides match TRBD2. CDR3 length: 15 amino acids. J was trimmed by 4 bases and V by 6 bases; bases with no gene match: 11. Per the germline V gene, CDR1 is SGHTA and CDR2 is FQGNSA. In DNA form, the CDR3 reads TGTGCCAGCAGTCTGGGAGGGTCCCCGGGAGAGACCCAGTACTTC. Its protein is CASSLGGSPGETQYF.

This clone was counted once. The rearrangement joins TRBV28 to TRBJ2-6; 8 bases map to TRBD1. The germline V gene has CDR1 MDHEN and CDR2 SYDVKM. This CDR3 has 17 residues. V was pared by 3 bases and J by 3 bases, with 7 bases of the junction left unmatched. The CDR3 nucleotides read TGTGCCAGCAGTTTTGACCGTACAGGGGGTGGGGCCAACGTCCTGACTTTC. The encoded protein is CASSFDRTGGGANVLTF.

The chain uses TRBV11-3 and TRBJ2-7; 8 bases line up with TRBD1. Germline lookup yields CDR1 SGHNT and CDR2 YENEEA. V lost 4 bases, J lost 4 bases, and 15 bases stayed unmatched. This CDR3 has 17 residues. The DNA of the CDR3 is TGTGCCAGCAGCTCCCCGTCGATCCGGGACAGGACTTACGAGCAGTACTTC. As protein: CASSSPSIRDRTYEQYF.

This chain connects TRBV28 to TRBJ2-5, with 13 nucleotides matching TRBD2. Germline-derived CDR1 and CDR2 are MDHEN and SYDVKM. This CDR3 contains 16 residues. The trim removed 3 bases at V and 5 bases at J, leaving 6 bases unmatched. The CDR3 DNA sequence: TGTGCCAGCAGTTTTCCGGGACTAGCGGGAAGGGAGACCCAGTACTTC. Residues: CASSFPGLAGRETQYF.

J is TRBJ1-1 and V is TRBV7-8; TRBD1 is a possible D gene (5 bases). CDR3 length equals 12 residues. Trimming stripped 7 bases from V and 7 bases from J, with 13 bases between. Germline values: CDR1 SGHVS, CDR2 FQNEAQ. The CDR3, as DNA: TGTGCCAGCACCCGAGGACAAGATGAAGCTTTCTTT. This encodes CASTRGQDEAFF.

This clone was counted a few times. This rearrangement joins TRBV6-5 to TRBJ1-4, with no clear D. CDR1 MNHEY and CDR2 SVGAGI come from the germline V gene. The CDR3 consists of 13 residues. V was pared by 5 bases and J by 8 bases, with 12 bases between. CDR3 residues: CASSPSTEEKLFF. The CDR3 region has the DNA TGTGCCAGCAGTCCGTCGACGGAGGAAAAACTGTTTTTT.

The rearrangement links TRBV30 to TRBJ2-2, with D possibly TRBD1 on 5 matching bases. V lost 1 base to trimming and J lost 3 bases, with 9 bases between them. Germline CDR1 and CDR2: GTSNPN and SVGIG (reference sequence). This CDR3 region has 14 residues. CDR3 amino acids: CAWSAYRYTGELFF. The CDR3 nucleotides are TGTGCCTGGAGTGCATACAGGTACACCGGGGAGCTGTTTTTT.

The gene calls are TRBV7-9 and TRBJ1-2; unclear D gene. This CDR3 is built from 15 residues. Germline V gives CDR1 SEHNR, CDR2 FQNEAQ (reference sequence). V was cut by 2 bases and J by 4 bases, with 14 bases left in between. The CDR3 DNA follows: TGTGCCAGCAGCTTACGCCAGGACTATGGCTATGGCTACACCTTC. It specifies CASSLRQDYGYGYTF.

The chain recombines TRBV4-2 with TRBJ1-2, with 10 bases that match TRBD1. The CDR3 covers 15 residues. The J segment lost 8 bases and the V segment lost 0 bases, leaving 6 bases of the junction unmatched. Germline CDR1 LGHNA, CDR2 YNFKEQ. The CDR3 spells CASSQDVGTGVGYTF. The CDR3 DNA follows: TGTGCCAGCAGCCAAGATGTCGGGACAGGGGTCGGCTACACCTTC.

The chain has TRBV6-1 and TRBJ2-1; TRBD2 matches at 13 bases. Germline trimming cut 7 bases from V and 9 bases from J; bases unmatched to any gene: 6. The CDR3 is 14 residues long. CDR1 and CDR2 (germline): MNHNS, SASEGT. The chain's CDR3 is CASTTSGRAREQFF. CDR3 nucleotides: TGTGCCAGCACAACTAGCGGGAGGGCCCGTGAGCAGTTCTTC.

V gene TRBV27 combines with J gene TRBJ2-1; 10 bases are a match to TRBD2. The CDR3 consists of 14 residues. Germline loops: CDR1 MNHEY, CDR2 SMNVEV (reference sequence). Germline trimming cut 7 bases from V and 5 bases from J; bases unmatched to any gene: 5. In DNA, the CDR3 is TGTGCCAGCATAAGCGGGGGGGGAAACAATGAGCAGTTCTTC. This encodes CASISGGGNNEQFF.

The chain has TRBV28 and TRBJ2-1, with 10 bases that match TRBD2. CDR1 MDHEN and CDR2 SYDVKM come from the germline V gene. This CDR3 has 16 amino acids. J was trimmed by 0 bases and V by 6 bases; bases with no gene match: 5. The CDR3 protein is CASSPASGGSYNEQFF. The CDR3 DNA sequence: TGTGCCAGCAGCCCAGCTAGCGGGGGCTCCTACAATGAGCAGTTCTTC.

The chain is built from TRBV5-1 and TRBJ2-1, with D unresolved. The CDR3 totals 13 residues. CDR1 is SGHRS and CDR2 is YFSETQ in the germline V gene. V was cut by 5 bases and J by 5 bases, with 11 bases left in between. CDR3 sequence: CASSSRANNEQFF. The CDR3 nucleotides read TGCGCCAGCAGTTCGAGAGCGAACAATGAGCAGTTCTTC.

The chain recombines TRBV30 with TRBJ1-2; D might be TRBD1 (5 bases). The CDR3 covers 13 residues. Germline values: CDR1 GTSNPN, CDR2 SVGIG (reference sequence). V dropped 1 base and J dropped 8 bases, with 14 bases sitting between them. The CDR3 protein is CAWSAIGVRGYTF. CDR3 DNA sequence: TGTGCCTGGAGTGCCATAGGGGTGCGAGGCTACACCTTC.

The genes are TRBV28 and TRBJ2-1; D remains unclear. This CDR3 comprises 15 residues. Germline V gene lookup returns CDR1 MDHEN and CDR2 SYDVKM. Trimming took off 2 bases at V and 0 bases at J, with 8 bases between the two ends. In nucleotides, the CDR3 is TGTGCCAGCAGTTTAACCCGGAGCTCCTACAATGAGCAGTTCTTC. Amino acids: CASSLTRSSYNEQFF.

The V gene is TRBV5-1, the J gene TRBJ2-7; 7 bases agree with TRBD1. CDR1 SGHRS and CDR2 YFSETQ come from the germline V gene. Trimming removed 2 bases from V and 3 bases from J; junction bases left unmatched: 5. This CDR3 is 14 amino acids long. The CDR3 loop is CASSFRQGIYEQYF. The CDR3 coding sequence is TGCGCCAGCAGCTTCCGACAGGGTATCTACGAGCAGTACTTC.

This chain links TRBV5-1 with TRBJ2-7, with 14 bases aligning to TRBD2. CDR3 size: 15 residues. The J segment lost 7 bases and the V segment lost 4 bases, leaving 7 bases of the junction unmatched. Germline V lookup: CDR1 SGHRS, CDR2 YFSETQ. The CDR3 sequence: CASSQGLAGVEEQYF. CDR3 DNA: TGCGCCAGCAGCCAGGGACTAGCGGGAGTAGAAGAGCAGTACTTC.